One and the same sample provided the 28 T cell receptor beta chains below, sequenced in a study of T cell repertoires in cytomegalovirus infection. No antigen has been identified for these receptors. One entry per CDR3 protein, called by TCRdb with MiXCR from the reads. The sample gives fewer than 1,000,000 distinct CDR3 sequences, under 40% of which show up once; about an eighth is in the top ten. This specimen was cultured CD8+ T cells from PBMCs, taken from culture after CMV antigen stimulation. The receptors stem from a human donor in good health (CMV status not recorded). Some clones in this sample may be carry-over from other donors' samples.

This clonotype appeared a single time. The gene calls are TRBV20-1 and TRBJ2-7; D might be TRBD1 (6 bases). In germline, CDR1 is DFQATT, CDR2 SNEGSKA (reference sequence). This CDR3 is built from 13 residues. The V and J ends lost 6 bases and 0 bases respectively, with 12 bases between them. In DNA form, the CDR3 reads TGCAGTGCGCGAGGGACATTCTCCTACGAGCAGTACGTC. It translates to CSARGTFSYEQYV.

This clonotype has just a few counts. The CDR3 spells CASSQLEGVRETQYF. DNA of the CDR3: TGCGCCAGCAGCCAATTGGAAGGGGTGCGGGAGACCCAGTACTTC. The rearrangement uses TRBV4-1 and TRBJ2-5, with D perhaps TRBD1 (5 bases). The germline CDR1 and CDR2 sequences are MGHRA and YSYEKL. The CDR3 has 15 amino acids. Trimming shortened V by 2 bases and J by 5 bases, and 15 bases separated the two germline ends.

Comment on this clonotype: One junction end disagrees with the germline gene, perhaps due to a read error. V usage is TRBV5-1 and J usage is TRBJ2-1; TRBD1 is a possible D gene (6 bases). CDR1 SGHRS and CDR2 YFSETQ come from the germline V gene. There are 16 residues in the CDR3. The CDR3 sequence: CATSLLAGGAYNEQFF. The CDR3 nucleotides are TGCGCCACCAGCTTGTTAGCTGGGGGCGCCTACAATGAGCAGTTCTTC. Full variable domain (rest looked up from reference TRBV5-1 and TRBJ2-1): KAGVTQTPRYLIKTRGQQVTLSCSPISGHRSVSWYQQTPGQGLQFLFEYFSETQRNKGNFPGRFSGRQFSNSRSEMNVSTLELGDSALYLCATSLLAGGAYNEQFFGPGTRLTVL.

In its sample, this clonotype was seen many times. The chain carries TRBV7-9 and TRBJ2-2, with D possibly being TRBD1 or TRBD2 (6 bases each). Germline loops: CDR1 SEHNR, CDR2 FQNEAQ (reference sequence). V was clipped by 1 base and J by 4 bases, with 10 bases between them. This CDR3 region has 15 residues. The CDR3 nucleotides read TGTGCCAGCAGCTTAGAACAGGGAGGCACCGGGGAGCTGTTTTTT. This sequence encodes CASSLEQGGTGELFF.

The chain joins TRBV28 to TRBJ2-1; D is unclear. The germline gives CDR1 MDHEN, CDR2 SYDVKM. Deletions cut 5 bases from V and 5 bases from J, with 16 bases between. The CDR3 extends over 15 amino acids. The CDR3 region is CASSTLALVNNEQFF. CDR3 sequence (DNA): TGTGCCAGCAGTACACTTGCCCTAGTAAACAATGAGCAGTTCTTC.

V and J are TRBV20-1 and TRBJ1-3; D gene uncertain. V lost 0 bases to trimming and J lost 0 bases, with 12 bases between them. Germline V CDR1 and CDR2: DFQATT, SNEGSKA (reference sequence). The CDR3 has 16 residues. The CDR3 is CSARDHRYRSGNTIYF. CDR3 bases: TGCAGTGCTAGAGATCATCGGTATCGCTCTGGAAACACCATATATTTT.

The chain couples TRBV12-5 to TRBJ1-5; no clear D gene. The CDR3 loop spans 14 amino acids. V was trimmed by 1 base and J by 4 bases, leaving 8 bases between them. The germline V gene has CDR1 LGHNT and CDR2 FRNRAP. The CDR3 region has the DNA TGTGCTAGTGGTTTGGGGTCTTGGAATCAGCCCCAGCATTTT. Translating gives CASGLGSWNQPQHF.

The CDR3 DNA follows: TGTGCCAGCATTTCCGGGACCCAAACTTGGAACACTGAAGCTTTCTTT. Protein sequence: CASISGTQTWNTEAFF. The rearrangement joins TRBV6-6 to TRBJ1-1; D is perhaps TRBD1 (5 bases). Looked up from germline, CDR1 is MNHNY and CDR2 is SVGAGI (reference sequence). The germline V and J ends were trimmed by 7 bases and 1 base, with 19 bases remaining between them. CDR3 length: 16 residues.

A remark on this clonotype: It may be a read error: a sequence one base away is much more abundant. This chain connects TRBV7-9 to TRBJ2-3; the D call may be TRBD1 or TRBD2 (5 bases each). This CDR3 comprises 16 residues. Germline V gene data show CDR1 as SEHNR and CDR2 as FQNEAQ (reference sequence). The CDR3 loop is CACSGRRQSHTDTQYF. Written as DNA, the CDR3 is TGTGCCTGCAGCGGCCGCCGACAGAGCCACACGGATACGCAGTATTTT. Full variable domain (rest looked up from reference TRBV7-9 and TRBJ2-3): DTGVSQNPRHKITKRGQNVTFRCDPISEHNRLYWYRQTLGQGPEFLTYFQNEAQLEKSRLLSDRFSAERPKGSFSTLEIQRTEQGDSAMYLCACSGRRQSHTDTQYFGPGTRLTVL.

This clonotype was observed a few times. The chain couples TRBV7-2 to TRBJ1-5; D ambiguous. With 0 bases removed from V and 9 bases from J, the gap between germline ends came to 12 bases. Per germline, CDR1 SGHTA and CDR2 FQGNSA. This CDR3 is 14 amino acids long. For the CDR3, the DNA is TGTGCCAGCAGCTTAGCAGGGTTCGAAGGGCCCCAGCATTTT. As protein: CASSLAGFEGPQHF. Full variable domain (remainder filled in from reference TRBV7-2 and TRBJ1-5): GAGVSQSPSNKVTEKGKDVELRCDPISGHTALYWYRQSLGQGLEFLIYFQGNSAPDKSGLPSDRFSAERTGGSVSTLTIQRTQQEDSAVYLCASSLAGFEGPQHFGDGTRLSIL.

The gene calls are TRBV28 and TRBJ2-5, with D perhaps assigned TRBD1 or TRBD2 (6 bases each). CDR1 and CDR2 (germline): MDHEN, SYDVKM. The V and J ends lost 6 bases and 7 bases respectively, with 21 bases between them. The CDR3 is 15 residues long. The DNA of the CDR3 is TGTGCCAGCAGCATTCCGGAGGGGGGAAAAGGGACCCAGTACTTC. It codes for CASSIPEGGKGTQYF. The full variable domain, in which reference TRBV28 and TRBJ2-5 provide the parts outside the CDR3, is DVKVTQSSRYLVKRTGEKVFLECVQDMDHENMFWYRQDPGLGLRLIYFSYDVKMKEKGDIPEGYSVSREKKERFSLILESASTNQTSMYLCASSIPEGGKGTQYFGPGTRLLVL.

This clonotype was observed a few times. The chain carries TRBV6-5 and TRBJ1-5; the D is unclear. Germline V gives CDR1 MNHEY, CDR2 SVGAGI. The CDR3 runs 16 residues. V lost 5 bases and J 3 bases, leaving 17 bases between the germline ends. CDR3 residues: CASSEEMWNANQPQHF. The CDR3 coding sequence is TGTGCCAGCAGTGAGGAAATGTGGAACGCCAATCAGCCCCAGCATTTT.

J is TRBJ2-1 and V is TRBV7-9; TRBD2 aligns across 7 bases. The V gene end was trimmed by 4 bases and the J gene end by 6 bases; junction bases not matched to a gene: 9. Germline V gene sequence: CDR1 SEHNR, CDR2 FQNEAQ (reference sequence). The CDR3 is made up of 15 amino acids. CDR3 in DNA: TGTGCCAGCAGCTCCCCTAGCGGATGGGGCAATGAGCAGTTCTTC. This encodes CASSSPSGWGNEQFF. The full variable domain, completed using reference TRBV7-9 and TRBJ2-1, is DTGVSQNPRHKITKRGQNVTFRCDPISEHNRLYWYRQTLGQGPEFLTYFQNEAQLEKSRLLSDRFSAERPKGSFSTLEIQRTEQGDSAMYLCASSSPSGWGNEQFFGPGTRLTVL.

The V and J genes are TRBV6-6 and TRBJ2-3; 7 nucleotides align to TRBD2. CDR3 length: 15 residues. Germline V lookup: CDR1 MNHNY, CDR2 SVGAGI (reference sequence). V was pared by 6 bases and J by 0 bases, with 6 bases of the junction left unmatched. The CDR3 spells CASRGGGFSTDTQYF. CDR3 sequence (DNA): TGTGCCAGCAGGGGGGGGGGGTTCAGCACAGATACGCAGTATTTT.

In its sample, this clonotype was seen a few times. This rearrangement joins TRBV20-1 to TRBJ2-7; 10 bases are a match to TRBD2. This CDR3 region has 15 residues. CDR1 DFQATT and CDR2 SNEGSKA come from the germline V gene (reference sequence). Trimming removed 0 bases from V and 3 bases from J; junction bases left unmatched: 5. The CDR3 loop is CSARDRVAGGYEQYF. CDR3 coding DNA: TGCAGTGCTAGAGATCGGGTAGCGGGGGGCTACGAGCAGTACTTC.

The rearrangement joins TRBV7-9 to TRBJ2-7; TRBD1 aligns across 7 bases. CDR3 length equals 16 residues. The trim removed 5 bases at V and 3 bases at J, leaving 13 bases unmatched. Germline V CDR1 and CDR2: SEHNR, FQNEAQ (reference sequence). The CDR3 here is CASSTLPPTGIYEQYV. DNA for the CDR3: TGTGCCAGCAGCACCCTTCCCCCGACAGGGATCTACGAGCAGTACGTC.

The rearrangement uses TRBV29-1 and TRBJ2-5; D possibly corresponds to TRBD1 (6 bases). V was pared by 8 bases and J by 2 bases, with 12 bases between. The germline V gene encodes CDR1 SQVTM and CDR2 ANQGSEA. This CDR3 comprises 12 residues. CDR3 DNA: TGCAGCACCAGGGGTCCTCAAGAGACCCAGTACTTC. It translates to CSTRGPQETQYF.

The chain recombines TRBV27 with TRBJ1-1; TRBD1 aligns across 7 bases. The ends lost 9 bases at V and 1 base at J; junction bases unmatched: 5. This CDR3 region has 13 residues. From germline, CDR1 is MNHEY and CDR2 SMNVEV (reference sequence). This CDR3 reads CASHPGGNTEAFF. The CDR3 DNA sequence: TGTGCCAGTCATCCAGGGGGGAACACTGAAGCTTTCTTT.

V is TRBV7-9 and J is TRBJ1-5; no clear D gene. This CDR3 is 15 amino acids long. The ends were cut back, 0 bases at V and 3 bases at J, with 9 bases in the middle. Per the germline V gene, CDR1 is SEHNR and CDR2 is FQNEAQ (reference sequence). The CDR3, as DNA: TGTGCCAGCAGCTTAGCGAAGGAAATCAATCAGCCCCAGCATTTT. This gives the protein CASSLAKEINQPQHF.

This chain joins TRBV27 and TRBJ1-2, with D possibly being TRBD1 (6 bases). There are 15 residues in the CDR3. Between the trimmed V and J ends, which lost 5 bases and 2 bases, there was a span of 15 bases. Germline-derived CDR1 and CDR2 are MNHEY and SMNVEV (reference sequence). The CDR3 DNA reads as TGTGCCAGCAGTCCTGGACAGATAATCAACTATGGCTACACCTTC. This encodes CASSPGQIINYGYTF.

This clonotype was seen more than once but under ten times. The rearrangement joins TRBV27 to TRBJ1-4; D call uncertain. CDR1 is MNHEY and CDR2 is SMNVEV in the germline V gene (reference sequence). CDR3 length: 13 amino acids. Trimming took 5 bases from V and 6 from J, leaving 10 bases between them. Here the CDR3 DNA reads TGTGCCAGCAGTACGGCCCCGGATGAAAAACTGTTTTTT. As protein: CASSTAPDEKLFF.

The chain uses TRBV4-1 and TRBJ1-4; no definite D call. Germline V gene data show CDR1 as MGHRA and CDR2 as YSYEKL. Trimming cost V 1 base and J 8 bases, with 14 bases left between them. The length of the CDR3 is 15 residues. DNA of the CDR3: TGCGCCAGCAGCCAAGGACTTAGTCGGACCGAAAAACTGTTTTTT. Protein product: CASSQGLSRTEKLFF.

This clonotype has only a few counts. The V and J genes are TRBV27 and TRBJ2-5; 9 nucleotides align to TRBD1. Germline assignment: CDR1 MNHEY and CDR2 SMNVEV (reference sequence). The CDR3 runs to 14 residues. With V trimmed by 6 bases and J by 3 bases, 5 bases remained unmatched. CDR3 bases: TGTGCCAGCAGGGCAACAGGGGGCAAAGAGACCCAGTACTTC. Translating gives CASRATGGKETQYF.

This clonotype was picked up a small number of times. The chain is built from TRBV7-9 and TRBJ1-4; D may be TRBD1 (5 bases). Looked up from germline, CDR1 is SEHNR and CDR2 is FQNEAQ (reference sequence). The germline V and J ends were trimmed by 4 bases and 5 bases, with 20 bases remaining between them. The CDR3 has 17 residues. CDR3 protein: CASSSLALGLYNEKLFF. CDR3 DNA: TGTGCCAGCAGCTCCCTGGCGCTGGGACTCTACAATGAAAAACTGTTTTTT.

This chain joins TRBV6-6 and TRBJ1-1, with D hard to call. Trimming left V 11 bases short and J 4 bases short, with 11 bases between. The CDR3 is 11 residues long. Germline CDR1 and CDR2: MNHNY and SVGAGI (reference sequence). The CDR3 sequence: CASQIFTEAFF. The CDR3 DNA reads as TGTGCCTCACAGATCTTCACTGAAGCTTTCTTT.

In its sample, this clonotype was seen once. The chain has TRBV20-1 and TRBJ2-3; maybe TRBD1 (5 bases). V dropped 0 bases and J dropped 3 bases, with 13 bases sitting between them. In germline, CDR1 is DFQATT, CDR2 SNEGSKA (reference sequence). CDR3 size: 15 residues. CDR3 protein: CSARDPRVVTDTQYF. In DNA, the CDR3 is TGCAGTGCTAGAGATCCCAGGGTGGTTACAGATACGCAGTATTTT.

This clonotype was seen more than once but under ten times. The CDR3 bases are TGTGCCAGCAGCCATGACGGAATGGGGGTAGGAACCCAGTACTTC. Its protein is CASSHDGMGVGTQYF. This sequence joins TRBV5-4 and TRBJ2-5, with D perhaps matching TRBD1 or TRBD2 (5 bases each). In germline, CDR1 is SGHNT, CDR2 YYREEE (reference sequence). V was clipped by 4 bases and J by 8 bases, with 21 bases between them. The CDR3 has 15 amino acids.

This clonotype was detected once. The chain has TRBV7-2 and TRBJ1-1; 7 positions agree with TRBD1. The CDR3 length is 16 residues. The trim removed 3 bases at V and 6 bases at J, leaving 13 bases unmatched. CDR1 and CDR2 (germline): SGHTA, FQGNSA. CDR3 DNA sequence: TGTGCCAGCAGCTTTATTGGGACAGACGATTGGGCTGAAGCTTTCTTT. It yields the protein CASSFIGTDDWAEAFF.